These 11 T cell receptor beta chains share one sample of origin, sequenced in a study of Ad26.COV2.S vaccination and SARS-CoV-2 variants. Treatment noted: roughly 20 received Ad26.COV2.S at low or high dose, single or two shots; a few received placebo; per-sample allocation not given. Following the first vaccine or placebo injection, samples were taken on day 63. Libraries were prepared by immunoSEQ multiplex PCR; TCRdb keeps only in-frame clonotypes and omits some of them. The sample holds hundreds of thousands of clones, more than 70% seen once. The sample consisted of peripheral blood, taken in a trial of Ad26.COV2.S vaccine versus placebo. The receptors were gathered from a person between 18 and 59 years old who received the Ad26.COV2.S COVID-19 vaccine or a placebo.

This clone was seen more than once but under ten times. V usage is TRBV29-1 and J usage is TRBJ1-3; 9 bases are shared with TRBD1. V shed 6 bases, J shed 0 bases, and the junction held 6 bases outside the gene matches. Germline V CDR1 and CDR2: SQVTM, ANQGSEA. This CDR3 has 15 amino acids. CDR3 sequence (DNA): TGCAGCGTCCTAGGGACAGGGAGCTCTGGAAACACCATATATTTT. Its protein product is CSVLGTGSSGNTIYF.

The chain recombines TRBV12-3 or TRBV12-4 with TRBJ1-1; 9 nucleotides align to TRBD1. The CDR3 has 13 amino acids. The V and J ends lost 7 bases and 5 bases, in that order; junction bases with no gene match: 5. DNA for the CDR3: TGTGCCAGCAATTCCGACAGGGGGACTGAAGCTTTCTTT. It yields the protein CASNSDRGTEAFF.

CDR3 loop: CASSFLVTSSTDTQYF. As DNA, the CDR3 is TGTGCCAGCAGCTTTTTGGTTACCTCTAGCACAGATACGCAGTATTTT. The chain links TRBV11-2 to TRBJ2-3; no reliable D call. From germline, CDR1 is SGHAT and CDR2 FQNNGV. The CDR3 has 16 residues. The V end was cut by 3 bases, the J end by 0 bases, with 13 bases between.

J is TRBJ2-7 and V is TRBV6-5; D may correspond to TRBD1 or TRBD2 (5 bases each). V was cut by 6 bases and J by 2 bases, with 11 bases left in between. Germline CDR1 and CDR2: MNHEY and SVGAGI. This CDR3 region has 13 residues. CDR3 in DNA: TGTGCCAGCAGCCGGGACGGGGCCTACGAGCAGTACTTC. As protein: CASSRDGAYEQYF.

The rearrangement links TRBV3-1 (or the pseudogene TRBV3-2) to TRBJ2-2; 9 bases match TRBD1. The CDR3 is 16 residues long. Germline-derived CDR1 and CDR2 are LGHDT and YNNKEL (reference sequence). V lost 1 base and J lost 4; bases outside the gene matches: 4. CDR3 bases: TGTGCCAGCAGCCAAGGTTTGACAGGGGGCACCGGGGAGCTGTTTTTT. Translating it yields CASSQGLTGGTGELFF.

This chain uses TRBV7-8 with TRBJ1-5; 10 bases fit TRBD1. With V trimmed by 0 bases and J by 5 bases, 7 bases remained unmatched. The CDR3 runs 17 residues. Germline V CDR1 and CDR2: SGHVS, FQNEAQ. CDR3 in amino acids: CASSLAKVGQGYQPQHF. In DNA, the CDR3 is TGTGCCAGCAGCTTAGCCAAGGTGGGACAGGGGTATCAGCCCCAGCATTTT.

The CDR3 here is CASSFDRNEQFF. The CDR3 bases are TGCGCCAGCAGCTTCGACAGGAATGAGCAGTTCTTC. J is TRBJ2-1 and V is TRBV5-1; maybe TRBD1 (6 bases). The CDR3 sequence is 12 residues long. Germline CDR1 and CDR2: SGHRS and YFSETQ. Trimming cost V 2 bases and J 7 bases, with 7 bases left between them. The complete variable domain, with remaining parts taken from reference TRBV5-1 and TRBJ2-1, reads KAGVTQTPRYLIKTRGQQVTLSCSPISGHRSVSWYQQTPGQGLQFLFEYFSETQRNKGNFPGRFSGRQFSNSRSEMNVSTLELGDSALYLCASSFDRNEQFFGPGTRLTVL.

This clone was recorded only once. CDR3: CAWSVRGGRTEAFF. The CDR3 DNA reads as TGTGCCTGGAGTGTTAGGGGGGGCCGAACTGAAGCTTTCTTT. The rearrangement uses TRBV30 and TRBJ1-1; perhaps TRBD1 as D (6 bases). This CDR3 region has 14 residues. V lost 0 bases and J 5 bases, leaving 13 bases between the germline ends. The germline V gene has CDR1 GTSNPN and CDR2 SVGIG (reference sequence).

V gene TRBV11-2 combines with J gene TRBJ2-7; D is ambiguous. The CDR3 has 16 amino acids. Germline CDR1 is SGHAT and CDR2 is FQNNGV. Trimming pared 1 base from V and 7 bases from J, leaving 20 bases between. Here the CDR3 DNA reads TGTGCCAGCAGCTTAGTGGCCCCTCGGACCTCTGGGGAGCAGTACTTC. It specifies CASSLVAPRTSGEQYF.

The chain recombines TRBV15 with TRBJ1-4; D unresolved. Trimming cost V 1 base and J 5 bases, with 5 bases left between them. This CDR3 contains 13 residues. CDR1 is LNHNV and CDR2 is YYDKDF in the germline V gene (reference sequence). The CDR3 nucleotides read TGTGCCACCAGCAGAGTTAACAATGAAAAACTGTTTTTT. Its protein product is CATSRVNNEKLFF.

The chain is built from TRBV7-2 and TRBJ1-6; tentatively, D is TRBD1 (5 bases). The CDR3 contains 15 residues. Germline V CDR1 and CDR2: SGHTA, FQGNSA. V lost 5 bases, J lost 7 bases, and 15 bases lay in between. CDR3 protein: CASSAGAAGNSPLHF. The CDR3 nucleotides read TGTGCCAGCAGCGCCGGGGCAGCGGGAAATTCACCCCTCCACTTT.